This TCR beta chain stems from a study of T cell responses to AZD1222 COVID-19 vaccine. Using immunoSEQ multiplex PCR, the repertoire was profiled, and TCRdb retains in-frame clones only, with some absent. The table records roughly 65,000 clones, roughly 80% of them present only once. Overall study results and limits: The study found vaccine-associated CD4 TCRs spanning spike, dominant at 160-218 and 743-854. Clonal diversity was possibly underestimated, and the donors were mostly white British, with more females.

This clone was seen only a few times. Its antigen is unknown. The CDR3 totals 12 residues. V was clipped by 7 bases and J by 4 bases, with 9 bases between them. Germline V CDR1 and CDR2: SGHNT, YENEEA. This receptor was obtained from an adult who received the AZD1222 COVID-19 vaccine. The starting material was peripheral blood, obtained 28 days after the second AZD1222 dose. The rearrangement uses TRBV11-3 and TRBJ2-3; D gene uncertain. CDR3 sequence (DNA): TGTGCCAGCAAATCGTTCCCAGATACGCAGTATTTT. Translating it yields CASKSFPDTQYF. Variable domain in full (rest from reference TRBV11-3 and TRBJ2-3): EAGVVQSPRYKIIEKKQPVAFWCNPISGHNTLYWYLQNLGQGPELLIRYENEEAVDDSQLPKDRFSAERLKGVDSTLKIQPAELGDSAVYLCASKSFPDTQYFGPGTRLTVL.